The 2 T cell receptor beta chains reported below all come from one sample, sequenced in a study of control samples from healthy donors and cancer patients. The assay was immunoSEQ multiplex PCR, and TCRdb's table has in-frame clones only and misses some. The sample includes roughly 70,000 clones, around 82% of them seen just once. What was sequenced was blood. The source of these receptors is a man in his forties or fifties in good health.

The rearrangement joins TRBV7-2 to TRBJ2-3; no clear D. Trimming removed 0 bases at V and 3 bases at J, with 7 bases between. Germline V lookup: CDR1 SGHTA, CDR2 FQGNSA. The CDR3 has 14 amino acids. The CDR3 DNA is TGTGCCAGCAGCTTAGCGCTCGCGACAGATACGCAGTATTTT. Its translation: CASSLALATDTQYF.

J is TRBJ2-6 and V is TRBV10-3, with TRBD2 identical over 7 bases. The germline CDR1 and CDR2 sequences are ENHRY and SYGVKD. The CDR3 loop spans 14 amino acids. Trimming took 6 bases from V and 2 from J; bases not matched to a gene: 1. The CDR3 nucleotides are TGTGCCATCAGCGGGACTACTGGGGCCAACGTCCTGACTTTC. Translated, it gives CAISGTTGANVLTF.